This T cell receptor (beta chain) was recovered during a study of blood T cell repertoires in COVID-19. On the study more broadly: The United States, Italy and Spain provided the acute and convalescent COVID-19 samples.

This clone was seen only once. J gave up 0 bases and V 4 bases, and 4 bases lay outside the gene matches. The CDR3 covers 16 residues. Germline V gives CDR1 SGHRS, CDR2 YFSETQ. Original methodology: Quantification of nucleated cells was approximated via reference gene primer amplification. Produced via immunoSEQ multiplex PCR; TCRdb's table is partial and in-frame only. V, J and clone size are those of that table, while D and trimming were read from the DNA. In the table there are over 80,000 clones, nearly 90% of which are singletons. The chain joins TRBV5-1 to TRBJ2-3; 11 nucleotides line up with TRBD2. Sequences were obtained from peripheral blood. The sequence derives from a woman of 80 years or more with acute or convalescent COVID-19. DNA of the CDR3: TGCGCCAGCAGCAAGGGACTAGCGGACAGCACAGATACGCAGTATTTT. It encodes CASSKGLADSTDTQYF.